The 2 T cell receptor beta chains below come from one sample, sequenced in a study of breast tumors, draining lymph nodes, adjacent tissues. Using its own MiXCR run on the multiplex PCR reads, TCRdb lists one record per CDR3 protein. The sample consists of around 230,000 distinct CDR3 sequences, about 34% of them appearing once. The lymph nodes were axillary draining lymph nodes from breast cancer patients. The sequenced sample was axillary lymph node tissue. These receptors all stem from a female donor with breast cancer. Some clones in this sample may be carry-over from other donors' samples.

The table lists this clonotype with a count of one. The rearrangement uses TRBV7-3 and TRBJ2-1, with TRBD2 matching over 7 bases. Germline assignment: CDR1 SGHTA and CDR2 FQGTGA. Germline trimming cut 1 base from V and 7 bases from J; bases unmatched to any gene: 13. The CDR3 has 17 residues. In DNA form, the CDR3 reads TGTGCCAGCAGCTTAAAGGCTAGCGGATCGCCTAAGAATGAGCAGTTCTTC. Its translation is CASSLKASGSPKNEQFF.

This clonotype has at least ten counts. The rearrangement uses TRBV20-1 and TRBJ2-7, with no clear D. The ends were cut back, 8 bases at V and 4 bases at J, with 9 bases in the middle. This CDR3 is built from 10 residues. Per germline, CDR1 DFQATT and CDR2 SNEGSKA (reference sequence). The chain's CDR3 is CSFGLYEQYF. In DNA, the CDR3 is TGCAGTTTTGGGCTATACGAGCAGTACTTC.